These 22 T cell receptor beta chains were all obtained from the same sample, sequenced in a study of T cell responses to AZD1222 COVID-19 vaccine. Clones were read by immunoSEQ multiplex PCR, and TCRdb kept only the in-frame ones, dropping some. The sample consists of 150,000 or so clones, roughly 90% of them appearing once. Sample: peripheral blood, taken 28 days after the second AZD1222 dose. The receptors stem from an adult who received the AZD1222 COVID-19 vaccine.

The chain combines TRBV5-1 with TRBJ2-1; D is possibly TRBD2 (6 bases). Germline V gene lookup returns CDR1 SGHRS and CDR2 YFSETQ. The germline V and J ends were trimmed by 2 bases and 7 bases, with 19 bases remaining between them. The CDR3 extends over 16 amino acids. Here the CDR3 DNA reads TGCGCCAGCAGCTTAACCGGGACTGGAAATCCAAATGAGCAGTTCTTC. Amino acid sequence: CASSLTGTGNPNEQFF.

The chain employs TRBV6-5 and TRBJ1-6; 9 bases are a match to TRBD1. Per the germline V gene, CDR1 is MNHEY and CDR2 is SVGAGI. This CDR3 has 15 amino acids. Trimming took 5 bases from V and 9 from J; bases not matched to a gene: 8. The CDR3 bases are TGTGCCAGCAGTCCCGGGGACAGGGCGGGTTCACCCCTCCACTTT. Protein product: CASSPGDRAGSPLHF.

V and J are TRBV5-6 and TRBJ2-3; D possibly matches TRBD1 or TRBD2 (5 bases each). The CDR3 is 14 residues long. Looked up from germline, CDR1 is SGHDT and CDR2 is YYEEEE. V was trimmed by 2 bases and J by 3 bases, leaving 10 bases between them. CDR3: CASSLGTLTDTQYF. DNA for the CDR3: TGTGCCAGCAGCTTAGGGACCTTGACAGATACGCAGTATTTT.

This clone was counted once. V is TRBV28 and J is TRBJ1-1; D is unresolved. The CDR3 covers 15 residues. Trimming pared 7 bases from V and 2 bases from J, leaving 17 bases between. CDR1 is MDHEN and CDR2 is SYDVKM in the germline V gene. CDR3 sequence: CASTLAGGLNTEAFF. As DNA, the CDR3 is TGTGCCAGCACCTTAGCGGGCGGATTAAACACTGAAGCTTTCTTT.

The gene calls are TRBV9 and TRBJ1-2; TRBD1 matches 11 bases. J lost 1 base, V lost 3 bases, and 8 bases had no gene match. CDR3 length: 17 residues. CDR1 is SGDLS, CDR2 YYNGEE, per germline. CDR3 protein: CASSGPGTGGSNYGYTF. Here the CDR3 DNA reads TGTGCCAGCAGCGGACCCGGGACAGGGGGAAGTAACTATGGCTACACCTTC.

This chain joins TRBV15 and TRBJ1-2, with D possibly matching TRBD1 (6 bases). Per germline, CDR1 LNHNV and CDR2 YYDKDF (reference sequence). V was clipped by 1 base and J by 7 bases, with 19 bases between them. This CDR3 has 16 residues. As DNA, the CDR3 is TGTGCCACCAGCAGAGGACGACAGGCCCCGCGGGGTGGCTACACCTTC. Protein product: CATSRGRQAPRGGYTF.

The chain has TRBV19 and TRBJ1-2; D possibly corresponds to TRBD1 (6 bases). The CDR3 is 13 residues long. Trimming removed 8 bases from V and 1 base from J, with 11 bases in between. Germline lookup yields CDR1 LNHDA and CDR2 SQIVND (reference sequence). CDR3 protein: CASRGLINYGYTF. CDR3 sequence (DNA): TGTGCCAGTCGGGGGCTGATTAACTATGGCTACACCTTC.

The rearrangement joins TRBV5-5 to TRBJ2-7; 9 positions match TRBD1. Germline loops: CDR1 SGHKS, CDR2 YYEKEE (reference sequence). This CDR3 comprises 12 residues. J lost 3 bases, V lost 9 bases, and 4 bases had no gene match. The CDR3 sequence: CATSGQGYEQYF. The CDR3 nucleotides read TGTGCCACCTCGGGACAGGGCTACGAGCAGTACTTC.

This chain connects TRBV5-8 to TRBJ1-2, with D perhaps matching TRBD1 (5 bases). V was pared by 1 base and J by 8 bases, with 18 bases between. Per the germline V gene, CDR1 is SGHTS and CDR2 is YDEGEE. This CDR3 has 15 residues. CDR3 nucleotide sequence: TGTGCCAGCAGCTTGAGAAGGGGTAGGGCCCAAGGCTACACCTTC. It is translated as CASSLRRGRAQGYTF. Using reference TRBV5-8 and TRBJ1-2 for the parts outside the CDR3, the full variable domain is EAGVTQSPTHLIKTRGQQATLRCSPISGHTSVYWYQQALGLGLQFLLWYDEGEERNRGNFPPRFSGRQFPNYSSELNVNALELEDSALYLCASSLRRGRAQGYTFGSGTRLTVV.

Only one count was recorded for this clone. The CDR3 loop reads CASRQTLNTGELFF. CDR3 coding DNA: TGTGCCAGCAGACAGACTTTGAACACCGGGGAGCTGTTTTTT. The chain has TRBV11-3 and TRBJ2-2; D unclear. This CDR3 is 14 amino acids long. Germline-derived CDR1 and CDR2 are SGHNT and YENEEA. V lost 6 bases, J lost 1 base, and 9 bases lay in between.

The chain carries TRBV11-3 and TRBJ2-5; D call uncertain. Per germline, CDR1 SGHNT and CDR2 YENEEA. The CDR3 runs to 13 residues. V lost 5 bases, J lost 5 bases, and 12 bases lay in between. This CDR3 reads CASSLNGAETQYF. CDR3 coding DNA: TGTGCCAGCAGCCTTAATGGAGCCGAGACCCAGTACTTC. Together with reference TRBV11-3 and TRBJ2-5, the CDR3 gives the full variable domain: EAGVVQSPRYKIIEKKQPVAFWCNPISGHNTLYWYLQNLGQGPELLIRYENEEAVDDSQLPKDRFSAERLKGVDSTLKIQPAELGDSAVYLCASSLNGAETQYFGPGTRLLVL.

The J gene is TRBJ2-1, the V gene TRBV11-3; D is possibly TRBD2 (5 bases). V gave up 1 base and J gave up 3 bases, with 16 bases separating them. This CDR3 has 17 amino acids. The germline V gene has CDR1 SGHNT and CDR2 YENEEA. The CDR3 sequence is CASSLGRRDQSYNEQFF. The CDR3 coding sequence is TGTGCCAGCAGCTTAGGAAGACGGGATCAGAGCTACAATGAGCAGTTCTTC.

The V call is TRBV5-1, the J call TRBJ1-1, with a weak D call TRBD1 (5 bases). The length of the CDR3 is 14 residues. V shed 0 bases and J shed 3 bases, with 9 bases lying between them. Per germline, CDR1 SGHRS and CDR2 YFSETQ. The CDR3 protein is CASSLGGFDTEAFF. The CDR3, as DNA: TGCGCCAGCAGCTTGGGGGGGTTCGACACTGAAGCTTTCTTT.

CDR3 amino acids: CASNGGIRYTEAFF. In nucleotides, the CDR3 is TGTGCCAGCAATGGTGGGATTCGGTACACTGAAGCTTTCTTT. The chain employs TRBV28 and TRBJ1-1; D is uncertain. Germline CDR1 MDHEN, CDR2 SYDVKM. The CDR3 runs to 14 residues. Trimming stripped 7 bases from V and 3 bases from J, with 15 bases between.

The chain carries TRBV30 and TRBJ1-1; unclear D gene. Germline assignment: CDR1 GTSNPN and CDR2 SVGIG (reference sequence). The CDR3 is 14 residues long. The V end lost 3 bases, the J end lost 6 bases, and 17 bases lay between the germline ends. CDR3 sequence reads: CAWSGRGYPAEAFF. CDR3 coding DNA: TGTGCCTGGAGCGGGAGAGGATACCCAGCTGAAGCTTTCTTT.

The V call is TRBV7-6, the J call TRBJ1-4, with TRBD1 matching 11 bases. Losses at the gene ends were 5 bases for V and 6 bases for J; bases not matched to a gene: 14. CDR1 SGHVS and CDR2 FNYEAQ come from the germline V gene. The CDR3 length is 18 residues. CDR3 amino acids: CASSRNSRTGGGDEKLFF. DNA for the CDR3: TGTGCCAGCAGCCGCAATTCGCGGACAGGGGGCGGTGATGAAAAACTGTTTTTT.

This chain links TRBV11-2 with TRBJ1-1; tentatively, D is TRBD1 (6 bases). Germline CDR1 and CDR2: SGHAT and FQNNGV. The CDR3 is 14 amino acids. Trimming took 4 bases from V and 8 from J, leaving 17 bases between them. The CDR3 reads CASSSPDGGAEAFF. CDR3 nucleotides: TGTGCCAGCAGCTCCCCCGACGGGGGCGCAGAAGCTTTCTTT.

This sequence joins TRBV15 and TRBJ2-3, with 8 bases lining up with TRBD2. Germline values: CDR1 LNHNV, CDR2 YYDKDF (reference sequence). V trimming: 3 bases; J trimming: 4 bases; junction bases outside the gene matches: 3. This CDR3 is 14 amino acids long. CDR3: CATSSRLAPDTQYF. CDR3 nucleotide sequence: TGTGCCACCAGCAGTAGACTAGCGCCAGATACGCAGTATTTT. Variable domain in full (rest from reference TRBV15 and TRBJ2-3): DAMVIQNPRYQVTQFGKPVTLSCSQTLNHNVMYWYQQKSSQAPKLLFHYYDKDFNNEADTPDNFQSRRPNTSFCFLDIRSPGLGDTAMYLCATSSRLAPDTQYFGPGTRLTVL.

V gene TRBV5-4 combines with J gene TRBJ2-7; TRBD2 matches 9 bases. Germline trimming cut 4 bases from V and 2 bases from J; bases unmatched to any gene: 7. Germline lookup yields CDR1 SGHNT and CDR2 YYREEE (reference sequence). The CDR3 length is 15 residues. DNA of the CDR3: TGTGCCAGCAGCAATCGACTAGCGGTGGCCTACGAGCAGTACTTC. It specifies CASSNRLAVAYEQYF.

The CDR3 region has the DNA TGTGCCAGCAGCTTAGGGGGCGGAAATAGCAATCAGCCCCAGCATTTT. Its translation: CASSLGGGNSNQPQHF. V usage is TRBV7-2 and J usage is TRBJ1-5; a weak D match, TRBD1 (5 bases). The V end was cut by 1 base, the J end by 0 bases, with 10 bases between. This CDR3 comprises 16 residues. Germline CDR1 is SGHTA and CDR2 is FQGNSA.

The table lists this clone with a count of one. DNA for the CDR3: TGTGCCAGCAGGGACAGGGGGCTCAGGACTCGAGAGCAGTACTTC. Its protein is CASRDRGLRTREQYF. This sequence joins TRBV6-5 and TRBJ2-7; 11 bases map to TRBD1. With 6 bases clipped from V and 7 bases from J, the junction kept 11 bases outside the gene matches. The CDR3 length is 15 residues. Germline CDR1 reads MNHEY; CDR2 reads SVGAGI.

This clone was seen more than once but under ten times. This chain links TRBV18 with TRBJ2-7; 13 bases line up with TRBD2. CDR3 length: 16 residues. Germline values: CDR1 KGHSH, CDR2 LQKENI. Losses at the gene ends were 3 bases for V and 4 bases for J; bases not matched to a gene: 6. DNA of the CDR3: TGTGCCAGCTCACCTGGGACTAGCGGGATTCTTTACGAGCAGTACTTC. This sequence encodes CASSPGTSGILYEQYF.